These T cell receptor beta chains were read from a single sample in a study of blood T cell repertoires in COVID-19. Repertoires were generated with immunoSEQ multiplex PCR, while TCRdb's copy carries only in-frame clones and drops some. The sample shows about 180,000 clones, 70% to 90% of them seen only once. The specimen sequenced was peripheral blood. Every receptor here comes from a man aged 35-49 years with active or convalescent COVID-19. The CDR3 runs from the conserved cysteine through the conserved F or W. A D gene is named only where the DNA matches it firmly. A clone size is listed for some rows: how often the clone was seen (once, few, many), or a class if it is expanded.

V	size	D	J	CDR3	DNA
TRBV6-5	once	-	TRBJ1-1	CASGEQENTEAFF	TGTGCCAGCGGGGAACAGGAGAACACTGAAGCTTTCTTT
TRBV5-1	-	-	TRBJ1-3	CASSLGAGLGNTIYF	TGCGCCAGCAGCTTAGGGGCAGGTCTCGGTAACACCATATATTTT
TRBV11-2	-	TRBD1	TRBJ1-6	CASSLGGTGSSYNSPLHF	TGTGCCAGCAGCTTGGGGGGGACAGGCTCGTCCTATAATTCACCCCTCCACTTT
TRBV4-1	-	TRBD1	TRBJ1-1	CASRPPSKTGVGTEAFF	TGCGCCAGCAGACCCCCGTCTAAGACAGGGGTAGGCACTGAAGCTTTCTTT
TRBV28	-	TRBD1	TRBJ1-6	CASSFHSTGESSYNSPLHF	TGTGCCAGCAGTTTCCACTCGACAGGGGAAAGCTCCTATAATTCACCCCTCCACTTT
TRBV23-1	once	-	TRBJ2-7	CASTALGQTYEQYF	TGCGCCAGTACCGCGTTAGGACAGACCTACGAGCAGTACTTC
TRBV27	few	-	TRBJ1-2	CASSRGEANYGYTF	TGTGCCAGCAGCCGGGGGGAGGCTAACTATGGCTACACCTTC
TRBV10-2	-	TRBD2	TRBJ2-7	CASSDPWTSSDEQYF	TGCGCCAGCAGTGATCCCTGGACTAGTAGCGACGAGCAGTACTTC
TRBV7-4	-	-	TRBJ1-1	CASSFFHYPGEGTEAFF	TGTGCCAGCAGCTTTTTTCACTACCCAGGGGAGGGCACTGAAGCTTTCTTT
TRBV10-1	-	-	TRBJ2-6	CASSESWTRGKSGANVLTF	TGCGCCAGCAGTGAGTCCTGGACCAGGGGCAAGAGTGGGGCCAACGTCCTGACTTTC
TRBV6-5	-	-	TRBJ2-1	CASSSIDRGGVNEQFF	TGTGCCAGCAGTTCCATCGACAGGGGAGGGGTGAATGAGCAGTTCTTC
TRBV4-1	-	TRBD1	TRBJ1-1	CASSQRMTGPTEAFF	TGCGCCAGCAGCCAACGGATGACAGGGCCCACTGAAGCTTTCTTT
TRBV6-5	-	-	TRBJ1-2	CASSYSNPGGDYGYTF	TGTGCCAGCAGTTACTCGAATCCGGGGGGAGACTATGGCTACACCTTC
TRBV28	-	-	TRBJ1-6	CASSSSGRDSPLHF	TGTGCCAGCAGTTCCTCAGGCAGAGATTCACCCCTCCACTTT
TRBV7-9	once	-	TRBJ2-4	CASSREINIQYF	TGTGCCAGTAGCCGGGAGATTAACATTCAGTACTTC
TRBV27	-	TRBD1	TRBJ1-6	CASSQTGNSPLHF	TGTGCCAGCAGTCAGACAGGGAATTCACCCCTCCACTTT
TRBV19	-	-	TRBJ2-5	CASRGGEETQYF	TGTGCCAGTAGGGGCGGGGAGGAGACCCAGTACTTC
TRBV7-8	-	TRBD2	TRBJ2-2	CASSFRGGRTGELFF	TGTGCCAGCAGCTTTCGGGGGGGCCGGACCGGGGAGCTGTTTTTT
TRBV5-1	-	-	TRBJ2-5	CARTPCQETQYF	TGCGCCAGAACACCCTGCCAAGAGACCCAGTACTTC
TRBV27	-	TRBD1	TRBJ2-7	CASSSGQGGEQYF	TGTGCCAGCAGTTCGGGACAGGGGGGCGAGCAGTACTTC
TRBV3-1/TRBV3-2	few	-	TRBJ1-4	CASSFRSTNEKLFF	TGTGCCAGCAGCTTCCGGTCAACTAATGAAAAACTGTTTTTT
TRBV29-1	-	-	TRBJ1-1	CSDGQQEAFF	TGCAGCGATGGACAGCAGGAAGCTTTCTTT
TRBV24-1	-	TRBD1	TRBJ2-1	CATSDSGQGNEQFF	TGTGCCACCAGTGACTCCGGACAGGGCAATGAGCAGTTCTTC
TRBV11-2	-	-	TRBJ1-4	CASSLDWFSQANSTNEKLFF	TGTGCCAGCAGCTTAGATTGGTTTTCGCAAGCCAATTCAACTAATGAAAAACTGTTTTTT
TRBV6-6	-	-	TRBJ2-1	CASSYPGLFQEQFF	TGTGCCAGCAGTTACCCTGGGCTCTTCCAGGAGCAGTTCTTC
TRBV6-1	-	-	TRBJ1-1	CASSDELTGDEAFF	TGTGCCAGCAGTGACGAATTGACAGGAGATGAAGCTTTCTTT
TRBV7-2	few	TRBD2	TRBJ2-2	CADKSLGTSGPNTGELFF	TGTGCCGATAAATCCCTTGGGACTAGCGGACCGAACACCGGGGAGCTGTTTTTT
TRBV12-3/TRBV12-4	-	-	TRBJ2-3	CASSQPRDTQYF	TGTGCCAGCAGTCAACCGAGGGATACGCAGTATTTT
TRBV4-2	-	TRBD1	TRBJ1-2	CASSPDRGAYGYTF	TGTGCCAGCAGCCCGGACAGGGGCGCCTATGGCTACACCTTC
TRBV15	-	TRBD1	TRBJ1-5	CATSRHPRTGSNQPQHF	TGTGCCACCAGCAGACACCCGCGGACAGGGAGCAATCAGCCCCAGCATTTT
TRBV6-6	-	-	TRBJ1-2	CASSYRGMDYGYTF	TGTGCCAGCAGTTACAGGGGGATGGACTATGGCTACACCTTC
TRBV30	-	-	TRBJ1-6	CAWSTEEGSSYNSPLHF	TGTGCCTGGAGTACCGAGGAGGGAAGCTCCTATAATTCACCCCTCCACTTT
TRBV5-1	-	-	TRBJ2-3	CASSPAPSLTGFDTDTQYF	TGCGCCAGCAGCCCCGCCCCAAGCTTAACAGGGTTTGACACAGATACGCAGTATTTT
TRBV20-1	-	-	TRBJ2-2	CSASRQENTGELFF	TGCAGTGCTAGTCGACAGGAGAACACCGGGGAGCTGTTTTTT
TRBV5-1	-	TRBD2	TRBJ2-1	CASSLGTSGGFSNEQFF	TGCGCCAGCAGCTTGGGGACTAGCGGGGGGTTTTCCAATGAGCAGTTCTTC
TRBV4-1	-	-	TRBJ1-1	CASSQAWGGVNTEAFF	TGCGCCAGCAGCCAAGCGTGGGGGGGAGTCAACACTGAAGCTTTCTTT
TRBV5-5	-	TRBD1	TRBJ2-5	CASSSKQGTQETQYF	TGTGCCAGCAGCTCGAAACAGGGGACACAAGAGACCCAGTACTTC
TRBV6-1	-	TRBD1	TRBJ1-2	CASSEASGQGYYGYTF	TGTGCCAGCAGTGAAGCGAGTGGACAGGGCTACTATGGCTACACCTTC
TRBV7-8	-	TRBD1	TRBJ1-1	CASSAITGGGTEAFF	TGTGCCAGCAGCGCAATTACAGGGGGAGGCACTGAAGCTTTCTTT
TRBV3-1/TRBV3-2	-	TRBD2	TRBJ2-3	CASSQDSLLPAGGGTQYF	TGTGCCAGCAGCCAAGATTCGCTTCTTCCAGCGGGGGGAGGTACGCAGTATTTT
TRBV13	few	-	TRBJ1-3	CASSPEPAGSSGNTIYF	TGTGCCAGCAGCCCAGAACCAGCGGGGAGCTCTGGAAACACCATATATTTT
TRBV18	-	-	TRBJ2-1	CASSPQGNEQFF	TGTGCCAGCTCACCACAGGGGAATGAGCAGTTCTTC
TRBV5-1	once	-	TRBJ2-1	CASSLQVTGHNEQFF	TGCGCCAGCAGCTTACAAGTGACTGGCCACAATGAGCAGTTCTTC
TRBV6-2/TRBV6-3	-	TRBD1	TRBJ2-7	CASSYGQGLSFEQYF	TGTGCCAGCAGTTACGGACAGGGTCTGTCCTTCGAGCAGTACTTC
TRBV5-4	-	TRBD1	TRBJ1-1	CASSRDSRNTEAFF	TGTGCCAGCAGCCGGGACAGCAGGAACACTGAAGCTTTCTTT
TRBV7-2	-	TRBD1	TRBJ1-3	CASSLTLMVRGVAGNTIYF	TGTGCCAGCAGCTTAACTTTAATGGTCAGGGGGGTAGCGGGAAACACCATATATTTT
TRBV5-5	-	-	TRBJ2-1	CASSLGQYNEQFF	TGTGCCAGCAGCTTGGGGCAGTACAATGAGCAGTTCTTC
TRBV5-6	-	-	TRBJ1-5	CASSSQGNQPQHF	TGTGCCAGCAGCTCCCAGGGGAATCAGCCCCAGCATTTT
TRBV6-2/TRBV6-3	once	-	TRBJ1-1	CASSLRGARNTEAFF	TGTGCCAGCAGTCTCAGGGGTGCACGGAACACTGAAGCTTTCTTT
TRBV6-5	-	-	TRBJ2-3	CASRTSLGADTQYF	TGTGCCAGCAGGACCTCGTTGGGCGCAGATACGCAGTATTTT
TRBV2	-	-	TRBJ1-1	CASSEDRTPGAEAFF	TGTGCCAGCAGTGAAGACCGGACACCAGGCGCTGAAGCTTTCTTT
TRBV5-1	-	TRBD1	TRBJ2-3	CASSERGGYTDTQYF	TGCGCCAGCAGCGAAAGAGGGGGCTACACAGATACGCAGTATTTT
TRBV15	-	TRBD2	TRBJ2-5	CATSRDSGLAGQETQYF	TGTGCCACCAGCAGAGATTCAGGACTAGCGGGACAAGAGACCCAGTACTTC